This T cell receptor beta chain was captured by sequencing in a study of T cell responses to AZD1222 COVID-19 vaccine. Study findings and constraints: Sampling captured repertoires only after the peak T cell response.

This clone was counted a single time. Its antigen is still unknown. Some clones are missing from TCRdb's copy, which holds only in-frame ones; the method was immunoSEQ multiplex PCR. Altogether 95,000 to 150,000 clones are present, approximately 94% being singletons, with the ten largest covering 4% to 6%. Germline values: CDR1 SQVTM, CDR2 ANQGSEA. The CDR3 extends over 14 amino acids. The V and J ends lost 1 base and 4 bases, in that order; junction bases with no gene match: 6. This TCR came from an adult who received the AZD1222 COVID-19 vaccine. This chain uses TRBV29-1 with TRBJ2-5, with 7 bases that match TRBD2. The specimen was peripheral blood, collected 28 days after the second AZD1222 dose. The CDR3 loop is CSVEGREVLETQYF. The CDR3 DNA sequence: TGCAGCGTTGAAGGCCGGGAGGTGTTAGAGACCCAGTACTTC.